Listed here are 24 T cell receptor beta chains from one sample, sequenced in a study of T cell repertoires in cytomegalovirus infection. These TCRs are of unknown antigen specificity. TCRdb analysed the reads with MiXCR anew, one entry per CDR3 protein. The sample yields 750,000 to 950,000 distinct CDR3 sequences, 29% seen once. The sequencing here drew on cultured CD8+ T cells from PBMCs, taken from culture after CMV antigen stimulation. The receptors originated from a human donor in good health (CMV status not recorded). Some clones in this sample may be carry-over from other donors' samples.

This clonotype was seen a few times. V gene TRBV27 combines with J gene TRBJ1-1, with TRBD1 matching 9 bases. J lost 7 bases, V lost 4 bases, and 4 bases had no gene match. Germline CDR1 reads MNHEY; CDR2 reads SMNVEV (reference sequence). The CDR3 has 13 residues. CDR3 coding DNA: TGTGCCAGCAGTTCGGGACAGGGACTTGAAGCTTTCTTT. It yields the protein CASSSGQGLEAFF.

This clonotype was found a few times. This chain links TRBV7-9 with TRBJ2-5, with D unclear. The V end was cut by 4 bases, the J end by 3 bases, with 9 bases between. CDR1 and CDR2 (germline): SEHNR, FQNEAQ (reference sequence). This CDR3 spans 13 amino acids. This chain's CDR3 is CASSSYEEETQYF. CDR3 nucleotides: TGTGCCAGCAGCTCCTATGAGGAAGAGACCCAGTACTTC.

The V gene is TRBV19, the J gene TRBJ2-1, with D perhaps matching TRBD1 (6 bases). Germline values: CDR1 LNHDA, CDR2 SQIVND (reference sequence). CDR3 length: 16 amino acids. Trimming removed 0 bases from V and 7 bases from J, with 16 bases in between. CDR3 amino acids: CASSIDLRDQGNEQFF. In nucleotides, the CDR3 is TGTGCCAGTAGTATAGATCTACGGGACCAGGGGAATGAGCAGTTCTTC.

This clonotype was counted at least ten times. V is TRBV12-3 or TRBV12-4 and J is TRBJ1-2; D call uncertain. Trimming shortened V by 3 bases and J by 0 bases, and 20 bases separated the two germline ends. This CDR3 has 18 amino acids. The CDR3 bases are TGTGCCAGCAGTTTCCTCGCCGCGGGAGCTCACCCTAACTATGGCTACACCTTC. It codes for CASSFLAAGAHPNYGYTF.

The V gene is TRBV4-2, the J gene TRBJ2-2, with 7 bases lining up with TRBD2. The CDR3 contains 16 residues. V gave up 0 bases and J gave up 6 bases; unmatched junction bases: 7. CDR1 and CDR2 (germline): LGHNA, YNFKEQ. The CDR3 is CASSQESSGEAGELFF. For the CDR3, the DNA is TGTGCCAGCAGCCAAGAATCCAGCGGGGAGGCCGGGGAGCTGTTTTTT.

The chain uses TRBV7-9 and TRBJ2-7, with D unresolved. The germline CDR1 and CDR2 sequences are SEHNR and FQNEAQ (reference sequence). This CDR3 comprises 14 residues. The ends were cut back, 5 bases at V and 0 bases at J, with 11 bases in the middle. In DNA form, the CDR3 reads TGTGCCAGCAGCCAATCGACAAACTCCTACGAGCAGTACTTC. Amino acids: CASSQSTNSYEQYF.

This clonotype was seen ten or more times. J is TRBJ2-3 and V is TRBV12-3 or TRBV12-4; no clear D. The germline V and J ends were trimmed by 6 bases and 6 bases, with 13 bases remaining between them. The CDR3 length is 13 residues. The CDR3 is CASRTDRPDTQYF. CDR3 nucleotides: TGTGCCAGCAGGACCGACCGACCGGATACGCAGTATTTT.

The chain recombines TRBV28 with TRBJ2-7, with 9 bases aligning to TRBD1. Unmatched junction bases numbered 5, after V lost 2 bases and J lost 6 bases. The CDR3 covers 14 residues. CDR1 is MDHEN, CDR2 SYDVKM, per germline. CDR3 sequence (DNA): TGTGCCAGCAGTTTAACCGGGACAGGGCTCGAGCAGTACTTC. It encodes CASSLTGTGLEQYF.

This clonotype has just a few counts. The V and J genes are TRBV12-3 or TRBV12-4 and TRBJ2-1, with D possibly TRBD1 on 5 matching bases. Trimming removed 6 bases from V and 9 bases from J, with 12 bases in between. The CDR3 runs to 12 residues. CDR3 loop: CASSSPGFEQFF. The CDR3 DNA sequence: TGTGCCAGCAGCTCCCCAGGGTTTGAGCAGTTCTTC.

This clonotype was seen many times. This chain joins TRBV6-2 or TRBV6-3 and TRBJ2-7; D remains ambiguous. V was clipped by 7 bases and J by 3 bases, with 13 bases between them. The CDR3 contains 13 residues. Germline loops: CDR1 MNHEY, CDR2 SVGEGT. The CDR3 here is CASTGPNLYEQYV. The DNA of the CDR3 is TGTGCCAGCACCGGTCCCAACCTCTACGAGCAGTACGTC.

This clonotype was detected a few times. The CDR3 is CASSQDGSGAGGTEAFF. DNA for the CDR3: TGCGCCAGCAGCCAAGATGGATCGGGGGCGGGTGGCACTGAAGCTTTCTTT. The chain combines TRBV4-1 with TRBJ1-1, with D perhaps TRBD1 (6 bases). The CDR3 length is 17 residues. Germline lookup yields CDR1 MGHRA and CDR2 YSYEKL. Trimming stripped 0 bases from V and 4 bases from J, with 18 bases between.

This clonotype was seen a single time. The CDR3 region is CSARKGPQGIENYGYTF. The CDR3 coding sequence is TGCAGTGCTCGGAAGGGCCCACAGGGAATCGAGAACTATGGCTACACCTTC. The gene calls are TRBV20-1 and TRBJ1-2, with a possible D match to TRBD1 (6 bases). The CDR3 is 17 amino acids. Trimming took 5 bases from V and 2 from J, leaving 24 bases between them. The germline gives CDR1 DFQATT, CDR2 SNEGSKA (reference sequence).

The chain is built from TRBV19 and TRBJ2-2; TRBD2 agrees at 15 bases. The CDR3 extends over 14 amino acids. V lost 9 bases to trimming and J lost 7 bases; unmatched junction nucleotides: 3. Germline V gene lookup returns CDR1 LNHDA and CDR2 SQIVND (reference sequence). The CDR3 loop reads CASGLAGGIGELFF. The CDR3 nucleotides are TGTGCCAGCGGACTAGCGGGGGGGATCGGGGAGCTGTTTTTT.

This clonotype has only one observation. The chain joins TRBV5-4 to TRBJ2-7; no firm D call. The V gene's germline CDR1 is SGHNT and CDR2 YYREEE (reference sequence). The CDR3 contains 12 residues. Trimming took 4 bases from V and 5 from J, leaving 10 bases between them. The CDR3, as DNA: TGTGCCAGCAGCCCTCAAAATGACGAGCAGTACTTC. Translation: CASSPQNDEQYF.

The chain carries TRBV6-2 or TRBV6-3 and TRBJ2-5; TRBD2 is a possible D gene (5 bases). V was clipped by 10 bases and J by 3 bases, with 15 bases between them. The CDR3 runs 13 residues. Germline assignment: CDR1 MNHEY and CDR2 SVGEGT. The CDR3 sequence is CATHRDTEETQYF. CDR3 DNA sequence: TGTGCCACCCACCGGGATACAGAAGAGACCCAGTACTTC.

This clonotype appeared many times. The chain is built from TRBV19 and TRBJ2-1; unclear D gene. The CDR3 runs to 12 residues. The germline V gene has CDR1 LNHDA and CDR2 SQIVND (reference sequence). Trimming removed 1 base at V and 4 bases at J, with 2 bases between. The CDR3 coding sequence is TGTGCCAGTAGTATAGGGTACAATGAGCAGTTCTTC. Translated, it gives CASSIGYNEQFF. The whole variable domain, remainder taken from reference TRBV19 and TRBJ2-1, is DGGITQSPKYLFRKEGQNVTLSCEQNLNHDAMYWYRQDPGQGLRLIYYSQIVNDFQKGDIAEGYSVSREKKESFPLTVTSAQKNPTAFYLCASSIGYNEQFFGPGTRLTVL.

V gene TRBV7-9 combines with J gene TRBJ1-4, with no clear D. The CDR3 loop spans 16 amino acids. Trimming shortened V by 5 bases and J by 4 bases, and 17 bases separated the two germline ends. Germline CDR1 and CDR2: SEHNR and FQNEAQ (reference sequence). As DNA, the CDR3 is TGTGCCAGCAGCCCCTCTATCTCAGGCTTTAATGAAAAACTGTTTTTT. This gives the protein CASSPSISGFNEKLFF.

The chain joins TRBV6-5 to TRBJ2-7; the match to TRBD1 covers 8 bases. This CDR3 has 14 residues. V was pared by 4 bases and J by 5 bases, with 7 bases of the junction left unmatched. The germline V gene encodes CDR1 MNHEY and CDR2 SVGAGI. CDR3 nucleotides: TGTGCCAGCAGTTTAGACAGGGGAGAGGACGAGCAGTACTTC. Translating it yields CASSLDRGEDEQYF.

The CDR3 DNA is TGTGCCAGCAGCTTAGCCTCAGGGGCCCCGGACACCGGGGAGCTGTTTTTT. This sequence encodes CASSLASGAPDTGELFF. The gene calls are TRBV7-6 and TRBJ2-2, with D possibly being TRBD1 (6 bases). V was cut by 0 bases and J by 3 bases, with 14 bases left in between. Germline V gives CDR1 SGHVS, CDR2 FNYEAQ. The length of the CDR3 is 17 residues.

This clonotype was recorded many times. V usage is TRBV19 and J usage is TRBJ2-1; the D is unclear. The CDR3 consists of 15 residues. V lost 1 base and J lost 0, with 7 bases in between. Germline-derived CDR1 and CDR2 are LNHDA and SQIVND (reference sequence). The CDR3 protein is CASSIGQISYNEQFF. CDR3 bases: TGTGCCAGTAGTATAGGCCAGATCTCCTACAATGAGCAGTTCTTC.

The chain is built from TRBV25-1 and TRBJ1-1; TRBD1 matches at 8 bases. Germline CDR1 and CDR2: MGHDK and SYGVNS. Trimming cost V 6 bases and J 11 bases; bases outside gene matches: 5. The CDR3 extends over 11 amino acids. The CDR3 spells CASRTGVVAFF. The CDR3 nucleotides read TGTGCCAGCAGGACAGGGGTCGTGGCTTTCTTT. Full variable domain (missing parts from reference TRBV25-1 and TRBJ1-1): EADIYQTPRYLVIGTGKKITLECSQTMGHDKMYWYQQDPGMELHLIHYSYGVNSTEKGDLSSESTVSRIRTEHFPLTLESARPSHTSQYLCASRTGVVAFFGQGTRLTVV.

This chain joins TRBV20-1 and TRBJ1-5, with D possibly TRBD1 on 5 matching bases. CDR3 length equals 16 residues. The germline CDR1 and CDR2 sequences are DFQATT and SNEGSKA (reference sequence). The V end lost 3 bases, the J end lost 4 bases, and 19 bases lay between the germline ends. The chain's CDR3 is CSARGVNQVTNQPQHF. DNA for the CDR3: TGCAGTGCTAGGGGGGTAAATCAGGTTACAAATCAGCCCCAGCATTTT.

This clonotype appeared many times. The CDR3 here is CASSFWTSGGITDTQYF. The CDR3 DNA reads TGTGCCAGCAGCTTCTGGACTAGCGGGGGAATCACAGATACGCAGTATTTT. The chain recombines TRBV11-2 with TRBJ2-3, with TRBD2 identical over 13 bases. Germline V lookup: CDR1 SGHAT, CDR2 FQNNGV. The CDR3 contains 17 residues. V was clipped by 3 bases and J by 2 bases; unmatched bases: 5.

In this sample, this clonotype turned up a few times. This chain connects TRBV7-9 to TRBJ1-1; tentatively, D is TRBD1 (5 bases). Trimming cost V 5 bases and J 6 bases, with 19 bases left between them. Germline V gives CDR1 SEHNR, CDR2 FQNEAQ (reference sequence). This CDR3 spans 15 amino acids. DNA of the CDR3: TGTGCCAGCAGCCCCCTGGAAGGGGTCACCTCTGAAGCTTTCTTT. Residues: CASSPLEGVTSEAFF.